These T cell receptor beta chains were read from a single sample in a study of cytomegalovirus exposure and HLA in healthy donors. Clones were read by immunoSEQ multiplex PCR, and TCRdb kept only the in-frame ones, dropping some. Of 90,000 to 110,000 clones listed, around 70% are singletons. The sample comprised PBMCs. The receptors shown here come from a man aged 35-49 years in good health and CMV-seronegative. Both conserved end residues are trimmed from each CDR3.

J	length	V	CDR3
TRBJ2-5	12	TRBV14	ASSSRQRQETQY
TRBJ2-1	16	TRBV27	ASSPIIATGGLVNEQF
TRBJ1-2	12	TRBV4-3	ASSQAQGDYGYT
TRBJ2-7	13	TRBV18	ASSPPEKRSYEQY
TRBJ1-2	13	TRBV5-4	ASSSSEAGARGYT
TRBJ1-5	11	TRBV5-1	ASSQNPEEPQH
TRBJ2-7	13	TRBV5-4	ASSFSWGPSGEQY
TRBJ2-7	11	TRBV2	ASRAQGAYEQY
TRBJ2-7	17	TRBV14	ASSHSLGGPLAGRYEQY
TRBJ1-5	14	TRBV15	ATRPSMNRINQPQH
TRBJ1-3	11	TRBV28	ASSFPSENTIY
TRBJ1-1	12	TRBV21-1	ASSQRGENTEAF
TRBJ2-3	13	TRBV6-5	ASSRTGKSTDTQY
TRBJ1-2	12	TRBV28	ASSLFSGIGGYT
TRBJ2-2	12	TRBV7-7	ASSLAGGHGELF
TRBJ2-1	13	TRBV9	ASSVVGGRGDEQF
TRBJ2-1	14	TRBV9	ASSVPGLAGAHEQF
TRBJ2-7	12	TRBV30	ACPRRGGTYEQY
TRBJ2-3	13	TRBV28	ASSSQAGAIDTQY
TRBJ2-3	17	TRBV28	ASSFILSLRDRGTDTQY